Listed below are T cell receptor beta chains from one sample, sequenced in a study of human thymus T cells. TCRdb's table, derived via immunoSEQ multiplex PCR, lists solely in-frame clones and lacks some. The top ten clones hold roughly 0.024% of a sample with around 130,000 clones, around 94% of them seen once. Sequencing input: thymus tissue. The receptors were sampled from a boy under two years old with a congenital heart defect but otherwise immunologically healthy. The CDR3 runs from the conserved cysteine through the conserved F or W. The order of the fields is V gene, clone size, D gene, CDR3 length, J gene, CDR3 DNA, CDR3 protein. A D gene is named only where the DNA matches it firmly. Size tells how often a clone was seen (once, few, many) or the class of an expanded clone, and some rows leave it out.

TRBV2,.,.,15,TRBJ1-3,TGTGCCAGCCAATTTCAGGAGAGCTCTGGAAACACCATATATTTT,CASQFQESSGNTIYF
TRBV6-6,.,.,13,TRBJ2-1,TGTGCCAGCAGTCTCCACTCGTCACGTGAGCAGTTCTTC,CASSLHSSREQFF
TRBV27,.,TRBD2,14,TRBJ2-1,TGTGCCACCCTAGGGACTAGCCCCTACAATGAGCAGTTCTTC,CATLGTSPYNEQFF
TRBV2,.,TRBD1,13,TRBJ1-4,TGTGCCATCACAGACAGGGTCAATGAAAAACTGTTTTTT,CAITDRVNEKLFF
TRBV7-9,.,.,14,TRBJ2-7,TGTGCCAGCAGCTTAGGAGGGAACCCCTACGAGCAGTACTTC,CASSLGGNPYEQYF
TRBV4-3,.,.,17,TRBJ1-1,TGCGCCAGCAGCCAAGATAGGGTTAGGGGGGTCAACACTGAAGCTTTCTTT,CASSQDRVRGVNTEAFF
TRBV7-2,once,.,13,TRBJ1-1,TGTGCCAGCAGCTTAGAAGGGGTTACTGAAGCTTTCTTT,CASSLEGVTEAFF
TRBV19,.,.,14,TRBJ2-4,TGTGCCAGTAGTATACAGGGGGCCAAAAACATTCAGTACTTC,CASSIQGAKNIQYF
TRBV6-1,.,.,16,TRBJ2-7,TGTGCCAGCAGTGACCCCATAGCACACACCCCCTACGAGCAGTACTTC,CASSDPIAHTPYEQYF
TRBV7-3,.,TRBD2,15,TRBJ2-1,TGTGCCAGCAGCTCTCGACTAGCGGGGTACAATGAGCAGTTCTTC,CASSSRLAGYNEQFF
TRBV2,.,.,15,TRBJ2-5,TGTGCCAGCAGTGAACCCGGGGGTCCCAATGGGACCCAGTACTTC,CASSEPGGPNGTQYF
TRBV7-2,once,.,16,TRBJ2-5,TGTGCCAGCAGCCCGCCGGGTCCGGCGGGCCAAGAGACCCAGTACTTC,CASSPPGPAGQETQYF
TRBV28,.,TRBD2,19,TRBJ2-1,TGTGCCAGCAGCTATATCGGGACTAGCGGGGGGGCCACTCTCAATGAGCAGTTCTTC,CASSYIGTSGGATLNEQFF
TRBV7-2,.,TRBD1,18,TRBJ2-1,TGTGCCAGCAGCTTAAGGGAGAACCGAGGGACAGTTTACAATGAGCAGTTCTTC,CASSLRENRGTVYNEQFF